A single sample is the source of the 21 T cell receptor beta chains below, sequenced in a study of T cells in localized non-small cell lung cancer. Some clones are missing from TCRdb's copy, which holds only in-frame ones; the method was immunoSEQ multiplex PCR. The sample lists tens of thousands of clones, 92% occurring once. The input for sequencing was peripheral blood mononuclear cells, taken before any cancer treatment. The receptors stem from a woman aged 40 to 75 with stage III lung adenocarcinoma.

The chain uses TRBV4-1 and TRBJ1-4; a possible D gene is TRBD1 (6 bases). Trimming removed 0 bases at V and 5 bases at J, with 10 bases between. CDR1 and CDR2 from the germline V gene are MGHRA and YSYEKL. This CDR3 is 15 amino acids long. The CDR3 bases are TGCGCCAGCAGCCAAGATCAGGGGCCCAATGAAAAACTGTTTTTT. Protein sequence: CASSQDQGPNEKLFF.

The rearrangement links TRBV2 to TRBJ1-2; D is unresolved. This CDR3 is built from 13 residues. V gave up 3 bases and J gave up 5 bases, with 10 bases separating them. Germline V gene data show CDR1 as SNHLY and CDR2 as FYNNEI. CDR3 loop: CASSESPIYGYTF. The CDR3, as DNA: TGTGCCAGCAGTGAGTCCCCGATATATGGCTACACCTTC.

This chain uses TRBV7-6 with TRBJ2-7; D remains unclear. Germline CDR1 is SGHVS and CDR2 is FNYEAQ. V was clipped by 0 bases and J by 0 bases, with 3 bases between them. This CDR3 comprises 13 residues. CDR3 amino acids: CASSLASSYEQYF. The DNA of the CDR3 is TGTGCCAGCAGCTTAGCCAGCTCCTACGAGCAGTACTTC.

This chain connects TRBV15 to TRBJ2-1; 10 nucleotides agree with TRBD1. This CDR3 has 13 residues. The germline V gene has CDR1 LNHNV and CDR2 YYDKDF (reference sequence). J lost 8 bases, V lost 7 bases, and 5 bases had no gene match. The CDR3 nucleotides are TGTGCCACCAAGGACAGGGGGATCCATGAGCAGTTCTTC. It specifies CATKDRGIHEQFF. Filled out from reference TRBV15 and TRBJ2-1, the complete variable domain reads DAMVIQNPRYQVTQFGKPVTLSCSQTLNHNVMYWYQQKSSQAPKLLFHYYDKDFNNEADTPDNFQSRRPNTSFCFLDIRSPGLGDTAMYLCATKDRGIHEQFFGPGTRLTVL.

The chain is built from TRBV11-2 and TRBJ2-1; 10 bases map to TRBD2. Germline CDR1 reads SGHAT; CDR2 reads FQNNGV. The junction had 4 bases not matched to a gene; V was cut back by 5 bases and J by 3 bases. The CDR3 spans 15 residues. The CDR3 sequence: CASSARTSGYNEQFF. The CDR3 nucleotides read TGTGCCAGCAGCGCAAGGACTAGCGGCTACAATGAGCAGTTCTTC.

This clone appeared once. For the CDR3, the DNA is TGTGCCAGCTCACCAAGCTCTCAGACCGCTTATAATTCACCCCTCCACTTT. Its translation is CASSPSSQTAYNSPLHF. V and J are TRBV18 and TRBJ1-6; no reliable D call. This CDR3 spans 17 amino acids. The germline CDR1 and CDR2 sequences are KGHSH and LQKENI. V gave up 2 bases and J gave up 4 bases, with 15 bases separating them. Based on the CDR3 plus reference TRBV18 and TRBJ1-6, the full variable domain is NAGVMQNPRHLVRRRGQEARLRCSPMKGHSHVYWYRQLPEEGLKFMVYLQKENIIDESGMPKERFSAEFPKEGPSILRIQQVVRGDSAAYFCASSPSSQTAYNSPLHFGNGTRLTVT.

The rearrangement links TRBV30 to TRBJ1-5; 9 bases line up with TRBD1. This CDR3 spans 15 amino acids. With 5 bases clipped from V and 5 bases from J, the junction kept 10 bases outside the gene matches. Germline lookup yields CDR1 GTSNPN and CDR2 SVGIG (reference sequence). CDR3 amino acids: CAWGPGTGFDQPQHF. The CDR3 region has the DNA TGTGCCTGGGGTCCGGGGACAGGGTTCGATCAGCCCCAGCATTTT.

The gene calls are TRBV5-1 and TRBJ2-7, with D possibly being TRBD2 (6 bases). V gave up 4 bases and J gave up 1 base, with 12 bases separating them. Germline lookup yields CDR1 SGHRS and CDR2 YFSETQ. This CDR3 is built from 14 residues. The CDR3 region is CASSPVGGSYEQYF. CDR3 coding DNA: TGCGCCAGCAGCCCTGTGGGGGGATCCTACGAGCAGTACTTC.

This clone was picked up one time. The V call is TRBV30, the J call TRBJ1-1; 7 bases agree with TRBD1. The CDR3 totals 13 residues. The V gene end was trimmed by 4 bases and the J gene end by 1 base; junction bases not matched to a gene: 3. Germline CDR1 is GTSNPN and CDR2 is SVGIG (reference sequence). The CDR3 sequence: CAWKDRPNTEAFF. The CDR3 nucleotides read TGTGCCTGGAAGGACAGGCCGAACACTGAAGCTTTCTTT.

The chain couples TRBV11-3 to TRBJ1-1, with 8 bases that match TRBD1. Trimming removed 4 bases from V and 8 bases from J; junction bases left unmatched: 6. The CDR3 runs to 13 residues. The V gene's germline CDR1 is SGHNT and CDR2 YENEEA. The CDR3 nucleotides are TGTGCCAGCAGCTACAGGGGGTGGCAGGAAGCTTTCTTT. Its translation: CASSYRGWQEAFF. Full variable domain (remainder filled in from reference TRBV11-3 and TRBJ1-1): EAGVVQSPRYKIIEKKQPVAFWCNPISGHNTLYWYLQNLGQGPELLIRYENEEAVDDSQLPKDRFSAERLKGVDSTLKIQPAELGDSAVYLCASSYRGWQEAFFGQGTRLTVV.

A single count supports this clone. The chain recombines TRBV27 with TRBJ1-1, with D maybe TRBD1 (6 bases). CDR1 is MNHEY and CDR2 is SMNVEV in the germline V gene (reference sequence). CDR3 length: 16 residues. V was pared by 5 bases and J by 4 bases, with 20 bases between. DNA for the CDR3: TGTGCCAGCAGTCATGGGGGGGCGAGAGGGGCCACTGAAGCTTTCTTT. This gives the protein CASSHGGARGATEAFF.

This sequence joins TRBV29-1 and TRBJ2-3, with TRBD1 identical over 8 bases. Trimming cost V 3 bases and J 4 bases; bases outside gene matches: 6. This CDR3 spans 14 amino acids. Germline V gene lookup returns CDR1 SQVTM and CDR2 ANQGSEA. CDR3 nucleotide sequence: TGCAGCGTTGATTTACAGGGGGGCGCAGATACGCAGTATTTT. Protein: CSVDLQGGADTQYF.

The V gene is TRBV7-2, the J gene TRBJ2-3; TRBD2 matches at 8 bases. The CDR3 loop spans 15 amino acids. V shed 5 bases, J shed 1 base, and the junction held 5 bases outside the gene matches. The germline V gene encodes CDR1 SGHTA and CDR2 FQGNSA. The CDR3 nucleotides are TGTGCCAGCAGCCTCGGGCGGGAGGGCACAGATACGCAGTATTTT. Protein product: CASSLGREGTDTQYF.

This chain connects TRBV20-1 to TRBJ2-5; no reliable D call. Germline V gives CDR1 DFQATT, CDR2 SNEGSKA (reference sequence). The V and J ends lost 4 bases and 5 bases respectively, with 5 bases between them. This CDR3 is built from 10 residues. CDR3 nucleotide sequence: TGCAGTGCTATTAGGGAGACCCAGTACTTC. It encodes CSAIRETQYF.

The V call is TRBV9, the J call TRBJ2-2; 10 nucleotides line up with TRBD2. Losses at the gene ends were 4 bases for V and 1 base for J; bases not matched to a gene: 7. Germline V gene sequence: CDR1 SGDLS, CDR2 YYNGEE. There are 17 residues in the CDR3. The DNA for the CDR3 is TGTGCCAGCAGCATCACGGGACTAGCGCGGAACACCGGGGAGCTGTTTTTT. Its translation is CASSITGLARNTGELFF.

The chain employs TRBV6-1 and TRBJ1-5; D remains unclear. The CDR3 totals 14 residues. V was cut by 11 bases and J by 0 bases, with 14 bases left in between. Germline V lookup: CDR1 MNHNS, CDR2 SASEGT. CDR3 in amino acids: CAGEGDYSNQPQHF. The CDR3 DNA is TGTGCCGGAGAAGGAGATTATAGCAATCAGCCCCAGCATTTT.

CDR3 nucleotides: TGTGCCAGCAGCTTGGCCGGGACAGGGGATGAAAAACTGTTTTTT. It specifies CASSLAGTGDEKLFF. The chain has TRBV5-6 and TRBJ1-4; 10 bases align to TRBD1. J lost 6 bases, V lost 0 bases, and 2 bases had no gene match. The CDR3 runs to 15 residues. In germline, CDR1 is SGHDT, CDR2 YYEEEE.

The V gene is TRBV7-2, the J gene TRBJ2-3; TRBD2 might be the D (6 bases). The germline V and J ends were trimmed by 5 bases and 5 bases, with 14 bases remaining between them. This CDR3 has 14 residues. Germline V gene sequence: CDR1 SGHTA, CDR2 FQGNSA. In nucleotides, the CDR3 is TGTGCCAGCAGCGGGGGACTCCTTAAAGATACGCAGTATTTT. Translating gives CASSGGLLKDTQYF.

This chain connects TRBV7-8 to TRBJ1-6, with D uncertain. Germline CDR1 SGHVS, CDR2 FQNEAQ. This CDR3 contains 12 residues. V was shortened by 5 bases and J by 7 bases, with 6 bases between the two germline ends. The CDR3 loop is CASSRRNSPLHF. Written as DNA, the CDR3 is TGTGCCAGCAGCCGGAGAAATTCACCCCTCCACTTT.

The genes are TRBV2 and TRBJ1-3, with TRBD1 matching 7 bases. V dropped 5 bases and J dropped 4; count of bases not matched to a gene: 5. CDR1 and CDR2 from the germline V gene are SNHLY and FYNNEI. The length of the CDR3 is 14 residues. CDR3 nucleotides: TGTGCCAGCAGTCTTCAGGGGGTGGGAAACACCATATATTTT. Translating gives CASSLQGVGNTIYF.

The rearrangement uses TRBV7-2 and TRBJ1-4, with a possible D match to TRBD1 (5 bases). Germline V gene sequence: CDR1 SGHTA, CDR2 FQGNSA. This CDR3 contains 13 residues. Trimming removed 5 bases at V and 5 bases at J, with 9 bases between. CDR3 amino acids: CASSRDGNEKLFF. The CDR3 DNA reads as TGTGCCAGCAGCCGGGACGGAAATGAAAAACTGTTTTTT.